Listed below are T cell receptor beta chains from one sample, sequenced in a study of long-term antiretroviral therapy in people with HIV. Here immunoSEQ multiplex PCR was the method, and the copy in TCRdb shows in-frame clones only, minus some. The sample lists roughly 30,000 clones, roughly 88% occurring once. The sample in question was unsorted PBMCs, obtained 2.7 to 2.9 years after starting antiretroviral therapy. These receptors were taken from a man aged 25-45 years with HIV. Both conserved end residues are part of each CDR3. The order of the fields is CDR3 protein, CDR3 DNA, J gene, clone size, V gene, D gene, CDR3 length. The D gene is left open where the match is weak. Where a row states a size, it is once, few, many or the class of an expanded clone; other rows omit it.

CASSAYRGRFEQFF,TGTGCCAGTAGTGCTTACAGGGGTAGGTTTGAGCAGTTCTTC,TRBJ2-1,NA,TRBV19,TRBD1,14
CASSLSGFKGNEQFF,TGTGCCAGCAGCTTAAGCGGGTTTAAAGGCAATGAGCAGTTCTTC,TRBJ2-1,once,TRBV11-3,NA,15
CASSARGDYNSPLHF,TGTGCCAGCAGCGCCCGGGGCGACTATAATTCACCCCTCCACTTT,TRBJ1-6,NA,TRBV7-9,NA,15
CASSLSSGANTGELFF,TGCGCCAGCAGCTTATCGTCAGGCGCGAACACCGGGGAGCTGTTTTTT,TRBJ2-2,NA,TRBV5-1,NA,16
CASSHRAPGTEAFF,TGTGCCAGCAGCCATCGGGCCCCGGGGACTGAAGCTTTCTTT,TRBJ1-1,NA,TRBV14,NA,14
CASSSNWRGRIPNEQFF,TGTGCCAGCAGCTCCAACTGGCGCGGGAGGATCCCCAATGAGCAGTTCTTC,TRBJ2-1,NA,TRBV11-2,TRBD2,17
CASSPPGGAGEKLFF,TGTGCCAGCAGCCCTCCAGGGGGCGCTGGTGAAAAACTGTTTTTT,TRBJ1-4,NA,TRBV28,TRBD1,15
CASRSPSTGPVHEQYF,TGTGCCAGCAGATCACCTTCGACAGGCCCGGTCCACGAGCAGTACTTC,TRBJ2-7,NA,TRBV6-6,NA,16
CASRDQGSNQPQHF,TGTGCCAGCAGGGACCAGGGTTCGAATCAGCCCCAGCATTTT,TRBJ1-5,NA,TRBV25-1,NA,14
CASSPGTSGRAGWETQYF,TGTGCCAGCAGTCCCGGGACTAGCGGGAGGGCCGGGTGGGAGACCCAGTACTTC,TRBJ2-5,NA,TRBV27,TRBD2,18
CASSEDRVGGEQYF,TGCGCCAGCAGTGAGGACAGGGTAGGAGGCGAGCAGTACTTC,TRBJ2-7,NA,TRBV10-1,TRBD1,14
CASSSGALNYGYTF,TGTGCCAGCAGTTCAGGAGCATTAAACTATGGCTACACCTTC,TRBJ1-2,NA,TRBV6-5,NA,14
CASSHDRGGYTF,TGTGCCAGCAGTCACGACAGAGGTGGCTACACCTTC,TRBJ1-2,NA,TRBV5-5,NA,12
CASSESHGQGYTGELFF,TGCGCCAGCAGTGAGTCCCATGGACAGGGATACACCGGGGAGCTGTTTTTT,TRBJ2-2,NA,TRBV10-1,TRBD1,17
CASSYGQGATEAFF,TGTGCCAGCAGCTACGGACAGGGGGCAACTGAAGCTTTCTTT,TRBJ1-1,NA,TRBV11-2,TRBD1,14
CSVERGQGSGYTF,TGCAGCGTTGAACGGGGCCAGGGTAGTGGCTACACCTTC,TRBJ1-2,NA,TRBV29-1,NA,13
CASSQGGSSRNQPQHF,TGCGCCAGCAGCCAAGGGGGGTCGAGTCGCAATCAGCCCCAGCATTTT,TRBJ1-5,NA,TRBV4-3,NA,16
CAWSVHIGTALGEQFF,TGTGCCTGGAGTGTACATATTGGGACCGCCCTAGGTGAGCAGTTCTTC,TRBJ2-1,NA,TRBV30,NA,16
CASSVLAADSPLHF,TGTGCCAGCAGCGTTCTCGCCGCGGATTCACCCCTCCACTTT,TRBJ1-6,NA,TRBV9,NA,14
CALWALYTEAFF,TGTGCACTTTGGGCCCTTTACACTGAAGCTTTCTTT,TRBJ1-1,once,TRBV30,NA,12
CASSLDTSGRTYEQYF,TGTGCCAGCAGCCTTGATACTAGCGGCCGAACCTACGAGCAGTACTTC,TRBJ2-7,NA,TRBV5-5,TRBD2,16
CASGTVRTETQYF,TGTGCCAGCGGGACAGTTAGGACGGAGACCCAGTACTTC,TRBJ2-5,once,TRBV6-5,TRBD1,13
CASSAGTGSYNEQFF,TGTGCCAGCAGCGCCGGGACCGGCTCCTACAATGAGCAGTTCTTC,TRBJ2-1,NA,TRBV7-2,NA,15
CATQENYGYTF,TGTGCCACACAGGAAAACTATGGCTACACCTTC,TRBJ1-2,NA,TRBV28,NA,11
CASSQEAGNVGQPQHF,TGCGCCAGCAGCCAAGAGGCCGGGAACGTGGGTCAGCCCCAGCATTTT,TRBJ1-5,NA,TRBV4-1,NA,16
CASRQGVAGPYNEQFF,TGTGCCAGCAGGCAGGGGGTAGCGGGACCCTACAATGAGCAGTTCTTC,TRBJ2-1,NA,TRBV28,NA,16
CASSTLRGPDTEAFF,TGTGCCAGTAGTACCCTCAGGGGGCCAGACACTGAAGCTTTCTTT,TRBJ1-1,NA,TRBV19,TRBD1,15
CASTLTSGDAYNEQFF,TGCGCCAGCACTTTGACTAGCGGGGATGCCTACAATGAGCAGTTCTTC,TRBJ2-1,NA,TRBV5-1,TRBD2,16
CASSRHYSYEQYF,TGTGCCAGCAGTAGACATTACTCCTACGAGCAGTACTTC,TRBJ2-7,few,TRBV28,NA,13
CASSPGLAGLSSYEQYF,TGTGCCAGCAGCCCGGGACTAGCGGGTTTGAGCTCCTACGAGCAGTACTTC,TRBJ2-7,NA,TRBV5-4,TRBD2,17
CASSVGQPNEQFF,TGTGCCAGCAGCGTCGGACAGCCCAATGAGCAGTTCTTC,TRBJ2-1,NA,TRBV14,NA,13
CASSPGYRGEKLFF,TGTGCCAGCAGCCCGGGTTACAGGGGTGAAAAACTGTTTTTT,TRBJ1-4,NA,TRBV5-5,TRBD1,14
CASTRTSISYEQYF,TGTGCCAGCACCCGGACTAGTATTTCCTACGAGCAGTACTTC,TRBJ2-7,NA,TRBV7-2,TRBD2,14
CASTILLAGGPGEQFF,TGTGCCAGCACCATCCTACTAGCGGGAGGGCCCGGTGAGCAGTTCTTC,TRBJ2-1,NA,TRBV27,TRBD2,16
CASSEAGTYNEQFF,TGTGCCAGCAGTGAGGCAGGTACCTACAATGAGCAGTTCTTC,TRBJ2-1,medium-sized,TRBV2,NA,14
CASSGLGPSRGETQYF,TGTGCCAGCAGCGGCCTGGGACCGTCCCGGGGAGAGACCCAGTACTTC,TRBJ2-5,few,TRBV5-6,NA,16
CASSVDHVNIQYF,TGTGCCAGCAGCGTGGACCACGTAAACATTCAGTACTTC,TRBJ2-4,NA,TRBV5-4,NA,13
CASSEDYRLYEQYF,TGTGCCAGCAGTGAGGACTACCGATTGTACGAGCAGTACTTC,TRBJ2-7,NA,TRBV6-5,NA,14
CASSLYPGVTDTQYF,TGTGCCAGCAGTTTATACCCGGGAGTAACAGATACGCAGTATTTT,TRBJ2-3,NA,TRBV27,NA,15
CASSQDRDRYGELFF,TGCGCCAGCAGCCAGGACCGGGACAGGTACGGGGAGCTGTTTTTT,TRBJ2-2,NA,TRBV4-1,TRBD1,15
CASFPRPAQSYEQYF,TGTGCCAGCTTCCCCCGGCCCGCGCAATCCTACGAGCAGTACTTC,TRBJ2-7,NA,TRBV18,NA,15
CASSLSPSGETQYF,TGTGCCAGCAGTTTATCGCCTAGCGGTGAGACCCAGTACTTC,TRBJ2-5,NA,TRBV27,TRBD2,14
CASSHLGGYGYTF,TGTGCCAGCAGTCACTTGGGGGGTTATGGCTACACCTTC,TRBJ1-2,NA,TRBV6-6,NA,13
CASSFGAGGGSTETQYF,TGCGCCAGCAGCTTCGGGGCTGGAGGGGGCTCTACAGAGACCCAGTACTTC,TRBJ2-5,NA,TRBV5-1,NA,17
CASSAHRAAEAFF,TGTGCCAGCAGCGCTCACAGGGCCGCAGAAGCTTTCTTT,TRBJ1-1,NA,TRBV11-3,NA,13
CAWSEVALSTDTQYF,TGTGCCTGGAGTGAAGTAGCGTTGAGCACAGATACGCAGTATTTT,TRBJ2-3,NA,TRBV30,NA,15
CAWSAGPNQPQHF,TGTGCCTGGAGTGCAGGACCCAATCAGCCCCAGCATTTT,TRBJ1-5,NA,TRBV30,NA,13
CASSSGPDRRETQYF,TGTGCCAGCAGCTCCGGGCCGGACAGGCGTGAGACCCAGTACTTC,TRBJ2-5,NA,TRBV7-2,TRBD1,15
CAWSTGQGNQPQHF,TGTGCCTGGAGTACGGGACAGGGTAATCAGCCCCAGCATTTT,TRBJ1-5,NA,TRBV30,TRBD1,14
CASSLQSNQPQHF,TGTGCCAGCAGCTTACAAAGCAATCAGCCCCAGCATTTT,TRBJ1-5,NA,TRBV7-2,NA,13
CATSRAPPRGSNQPQHF,TGTGCCACCAGCAGGGCCCCGCCCAGGGGGAGCAATCAGCCCCAGCATTTT,TRBJ1-5,NA,TRBV15,TRBD1,17
CASSLGGGDGYTF,TGTGCCAGCAGCTTAGGAGGGGGCGATGGCTACACCTTC,TRBJ1-2,NA,TRBV7-9,TRBD1,13
CASRNGQGVRSSYEQYF,TGTGCCAGCAGGAACGGACAGGGGGTTAGGAGCTCCTACGAGCAGTACTTC,TRBJ2-7,NA,TRBV21-1,NA,17
CASSLQGAVANEKLFF,TGTGCCAGCAGTTTACAGGGGGCGGTGGCTAATGAAAAACTGTTTTTT,TRBJ1-4,NA,TRBV28,TRBD1,16
CAISAFGTGHETQYF,TGTGCCATCAGTGCGTTCGGGACAGGGCATGAGACCCAGTACTTC,TRBJ2-5,NA,TRBV10-3,TRBD1,15